This T cell receptor (beta chain) stems from a study of patients and donors after allogeneic stem cell transplantation (dated by TCRdb to about 2020). To note about this clonotype: No antigen is known for it. No qualities accompany the bases; no much larger clone lies one base away.

Looking up the germline V gene yields CDR1 SGHDN and CDR2 FVKESK. V and J are trimmed by 5 bases and 9 bases, and the gene matches miss 3 bases of the junction. Its CDR3 holds 12 amino acids, cysteine through phenylalanine. Just CDR3 DNA is preserved here, 36 bases in frame from base 1. The library was built by means of RT-PCR. Sequencing was performed on a NextSeq 550. The public sequencing data were trimmed at Q25 with fastp and processed into clonotypes with MiXCR by TCRdb, which kept only in-frame beta chains. Each record represents a unique CDR3 protein, reported with the most common genes and DNA among its rows. This sample holds 70,000 or so distinct CDR3 sequences; approximately 25% were observed only once. The ten largest make up 26% of the sample.

This sequence originates from a human donor who was either an allogeneic HSCT recipient or a stem cell or donor lymphocyte infusion donor (not recorded which). It is not recorded whose cells these are; they may come from a transplant donor. Rearrangement joined TRBV14 to TRBJ2-2; 7 central nucleotides agree with TRBD2. Input material: blood, either unsorted or a sorted T cell fraction (not recorded which). The CDR3 region has the sequence CASSGRARELFF. The sequenced DNA is TGTGCCAGCAGCGGGAGGGCCCGGGAGCTGTTTTTT. Reference TRBV14 and TRBJ2-2 proteins supply the regions before and after the CDR3; the full variable domain is: EAGVTQFPSHSVIEKGQTVTLRCDPISGHDNLYWYRRVMGKEIKFLLHFVKESKQDESGMPNNRFLAERTGGTYSTLKVQPAELEDSGVYFCASSGRARELFFGEGSRLTVL.